What follows are 17 T cell receptor beta chains derived from one specimen sequenced in a study of blood T cell repertoires in COVID-19. Profiled with immunoSEQ multiplex PCR; TCRdb holds only in-frame clones, not every one. The sample lists about 23,000 clones, about nine tenths occurring once. Specimen: peripheral blood. The receptor source for this set is a woman aged 80 or over with active or convalescent COVID-19.

The sample holds a few counts of this clone. This sequence joins TRBV6-2 or TRBV6-3 and TRBJ2-1; 7 nucleotides match TRBD1. There are 16 residues in the CDR3. CDR1 MNHEY and CDR2 SVGEGT come from the germline V gene. With 4 bases clipped from V and 0 bases from J, the junction kept 6 bases outside the gene matches. CDR3 protein: CASSLSQGSSYNEQFF. In DNA, the CDR3 is TGTGCCAGCAGTTTGTCACAGGGGAGCTCCTACAATGAGCAGTTCTTC.

The J gene is TRBJ2-1, the V gene TRBV5-1, with 7 bases aligning to TRBD2. Per germline, CDR1 SGHRS and CDR2 YFSETQ. This CDR3 contains 16 residues. The ends lost 3 bases at V and 2 bases at J; junction bases unmatched: 8. The DNA for the CDR3 is TGCGCCAGCAGCTCAAGACTAGCCGCTACCTACAATGAGCAGTTCTTC. It yields the protein CASSSRLAATYNEQFF.

This chain joins TRBV7-9 and TRBJ1-1; tentative D call: TRBD1 (5 bases). The V end lost 2 bases, the J end lost 1 base, and 5 bases lay between the germline ends. The germline gives CDR1 SEHNR, CDR2 FQNEAQ (reference sequence). The length of the CDR3 is 13 residues. CDR3 region: CASSLQGNTEAFF. The DNA of the CDR3 is TGTGCCAGCAGCTTACAGGGGAACACTGAAGCTTTCTTT.

V and J are TRBV28 and TRBJ1-2; 7 positions agree with TRBD1. V shed 3 bases, J shed 3 bases, and the junction held 7 bases outside the gene matches. Germline V gene lookup returns CDR1 MDHEN and CDR2 SYDVKM. This CDR3 comprises 15 residues. CDR3 bases: TGTGCCAGCAGTTTTTGGAAGGGGGCAGACTATGGCTACACCTTC. Translating gives CASSFWKGADYGYTF.

This sequence joins TRBV2 and TRBJ2-1; 7 nucleotides agree with TRBD2. With 6 bases clipped from V and 0 bases from J, the junction kept 2 bases outside the gene matches. The CDR3 sequence is 14 residues long. Germline CDR1 is SNHLY and CDR2 is FYNNEI. CDR3 sequence: CASRSSGSYNEQFF. Written as DNA, the CDR3 is TGTGCCAGCAGGTCTAGCGGCTCCTACAATGAGCAGTTCTTC.

Only a few counts were recorded for this clone. The J gene is TRBJ1-1, the V gene TRBV19; D is possibly TRBD1 (6 bases). Deletions cut 5 bases from V and 4 bases from J, with 17 bases between. The CDR3 length is 15 residues. The germline gives CDR1 LNHDA, CDR2 SQIVND (reference sequence). The chain's CDR3 is CASSRQAERGTEAFF. As DNA, the CDR3 is TGTGCCAGTAGTCGACAGGCCGAGAGGGGCACTGAAGCTTTCTTT.

The chain links TRBV18 to TRBJ2-7; TRBD2 is a possible D gene (5 bases). The ends were cut back, 3 bases at V and 5 bases at J, with 17 bases in the middle. Germline assignment: CDR1 KGHSH and CDR2 LQKENI. There are 15 residues in the CDR3. The CDR3, as DNA: TGTGCCAGCTCACCGGGGAATCCGGGAAGGGACGAGCAGTACTTC. As protein: CASSPGNPGRDEQYF.

The chain combines TRBV7-9 with TRBJ1-2, with 10 bases fitting TRBD1. With 0 bases clipped from V and 4 bases from J, the junction kept 11 bases outside the gene matches. The CDR3 is made up of 18 amino acids. From germline, CDR1 is SEHNR and CDR2 FQNEAQ (reference sequence). CDR3 nucleotides: TGTGCCAGCAGCTTAGCTTCCCAAGCCGGGACAGGGGTCTATGGCTACACCTTC. It specifies CASSLASQAGTGVYGYTF.

The sample holds a few counts of this clone. The chain employs TRBV4-1 and TRBJ1-2, with TRBD1 matching 7 bases. Looked up from germline, CDR1 is MGHRA and CDR2 is YSYEKL. Trimming removed 3 bases from V and 7 bases from J; junction bases left unmatched: 14. This CDR3 is 16 amino acids long. CDR3 in amino acids: CASSHTGTAILGGYTF. Written as DNA, the CDR3 is TGCGCCAGCAGCCACACCGGGACAGCTATATTGGGTGGCTACACCTTC.

The chain uses TRBV4-3 and TRBJ2-2; D not resolved. V was cut by 1 base and J by 1 base, with 10 bases left in between. Germline CDR1 reads LGHNA; CDR2 reads YSLEER. The CDR3 sequence is 16 residues long. Written as DNA, the CDR3 is TGCGCCAGCAGCCAAGGTTCGACAAGGAACACCGGGGAGCTGTTTTTT. Its translation is CASSQGSTRNTGELFF.

V gene TRBV5-1 combines with J gene TRBJ1-1; maybe TRBD1 (5 bases). The V gene lost 1 base and the J gene lost 6 bases, with 13 bases spanning the gap. The CDR3 contains 14 residues. Germline CDR1 and CDR2: SGHRS and YFSETQ. CDR3 in DNA: TGCGCCAGCAGCTTGTTAAAGGAGGGGTCTGAAGCTTTCTTT. It yields the protein CASSLLKEGSEAFF. Full variable domain (outside the CDR3, taken from reference TRBV5-1 and TRBJ1-1): KAGVTQTPRYLIKTRGQQVTLSCSPISGHRSVSWYQQTPGQGLQFLFEYFSETQRNKGNFPGRFSGRQFSNSRSEMNVSTLELGDSALYLCASSLLKEGSEAFFGQGTRLTVV.

V and J are TRBV5-1 and TRBJ1-5; the D gene is possibly TRBD1 (5 bases). There are 16 residues in the CDR3. Germline CDR1 reads SGHRS; CDR2 reads YFSETQ. V gave up 1 base and J gave up 0 bases, with 11 bases separating them. The CDR3 DNA sequence: TGCGCCAGCAGCTTGTTGCCAGGGTATAGCAATCAGCCCCAGCATTTT. This sequence encodes CASSLLPGYSNQPQHF.

This clone was seen just once. The V call is TRBV6-5, the J call TRBJ2-7; 12 bases fit TRBD1. There are 14 residues in the CDR3. The germline gives CDR1 MNHEY, CDR2 SVGAGI. V lost 6 bases and J lost 10; bases outside the gene matches: 10. In nucleotides, the CDR3 is TGTGCCAGCAGATTAGGGACAGGGGGCAGATCTCAGTACTTC. This translates into CASRLGTGGRSQYF.

V and J are TRBV30 and TRBJ1-3; TRBD1 matches 7 bases. This CDR3 region has 15 residues. Per the germline V gene, CDR1 is GTSNPN and CDR2 is SVGIG (reference sequence). Unmatched junction bases numbered 11, after V lost 4 bases and J lost 5 bases. CDR3 coding DNA: TGTGCCTGGACCACCGCGACAGGGTACCGAAACACCATATATTTT. This encodes CAWTTATGYRNTIYF.

V is TRBV18 and J is TRBJ1-5; D is undetermined. Germline lookup yields CDR1 KGHSH and CDR2 LQKENI. Trimming shortened V by 3 bases and J by 4 bases, and 10 bases separated the two germline ends. This CDR3 has 14 amino acids. The chain's CDR3 is CASSPQERNQPQHF. Written as DNA, the CDR3 is TGTGCCAGCTCACCCCAAGAGAGGAATCAGCCCCAGCATTTT.

The chain combines TRBV19 with TRBJ2-1, with D perhaps TRBD2 (6 bases). The germline gives CDR1 LNHDA, CDR2 SQIVND (reference sequence). This CDR3 is built from 16 residues. Deletions cut 3 bases from V and 0 bases from J, with 12 bases between. CDR3 amino acids: CASSIPIGSSYNEQFF. The CDR3 region has the DNA TGTGCCAGTAGTATCCCTATCGGGAGCTCCTACAATGAGCAGTTCTTC.

The rearrangement uses TRBV27 and TRBJ2-6, with D possibly matching TRBD1 (5 bases). The V gene lost 5 bases and the J gene lost 2 bases, with 10 bases spanning the gap. CDR1 and CDR2 (germline): MNHEY, SMNVEV (reference sequence). This CDR3 contains 15 residues. This CDR3 reads CASSQQGAGANVLTF. For the CDR3, the DNA is TGTGCCAGCAGTCAACAAGGGGCTGGGGCCAACGTCCTGACTTTC.